Included here is one T cell receptor (beta chain) sequence, with context. The sample belongs to a study of blood T cell repertoires in COVID-19. In the study overall: In each case, the material was cDNA or gDNA derived from T cells, B-cell-depleted T cells, or PBMCs.

In the authors' workflow: The authors estimated nucleated cell counts from reference gene primer amplification. Data came from immunoSEQ multiplex PCR; TCRdb stores just in-frame clones and leaves some out. V and J calls and clone size follow that table, whereas D and trimming were derived from the DNA. Of approximately 210,000 clones in the sample, 82% were seen once. Donors of Cohort 3 who recovered were those that had two negative PCRs, clearance, or symptom resolution. Material: PBMCs or T cells enriched from blood (not recorded which). The TCR comes from a man aged 35 to 55 who had recovered from COVID-19.

The CDR3 sequence: CASSQQGKDTQYF. CDR3 in DNA: TGTGCCAGCAGCCAACAGGGCAAAGATACGCAGTATTTT. This chain joins TRBV7-3 and TRBJ2-3; possibly TRBD1 for D (6 bases). Trimming pared 5 bases from V and 5 bases from J, leaving 11 bases between. Germline assignment: CDR1 SGHTA and CDR2 FQGTGA. This CDR3 has 13 residues.